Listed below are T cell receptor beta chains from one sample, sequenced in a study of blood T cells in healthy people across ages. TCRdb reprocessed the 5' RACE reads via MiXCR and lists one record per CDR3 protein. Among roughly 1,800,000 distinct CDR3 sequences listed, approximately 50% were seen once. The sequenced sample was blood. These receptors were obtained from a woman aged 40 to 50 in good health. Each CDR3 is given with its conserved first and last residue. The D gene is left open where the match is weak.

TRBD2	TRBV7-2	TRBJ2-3	CASSPRLAASTDTQYF
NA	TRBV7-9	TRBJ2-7	CASSLGQKSSHYEQYF
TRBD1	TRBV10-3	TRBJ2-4	CAISLGQGMGEQYF
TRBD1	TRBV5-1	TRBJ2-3	CASSFFTGDTDTQYF
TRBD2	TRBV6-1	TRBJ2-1	CASSRSSLSGGDTSYNEQFF
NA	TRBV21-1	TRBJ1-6	CASSRGGCRTYNSPLHF
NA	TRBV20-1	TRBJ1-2	CSATGSGGYTF
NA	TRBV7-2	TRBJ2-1	CASSFQAGSEQFF
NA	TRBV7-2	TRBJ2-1	CASSRTSTGQFF
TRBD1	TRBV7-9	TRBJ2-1	CASSHIPGQGNFVNEQFF
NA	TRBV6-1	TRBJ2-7	CASSYKGQSLEYF
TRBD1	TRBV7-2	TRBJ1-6	CASSPPGGLGSPLHF